A single TCR beta chain is shown here with its context. Original processing methods: Amplified reference gene primers provided the basis for estimating nucleated cell counts. Libraries were prepared by immunoSEQ multiplex PCR; TCRdb keeps only in-frame clonotypes and omits some of them. Clone size and the V and J calls come from that table; the DNA yielded D and trimming. This table holds about 120,000 clones, 80% to 90% found once. The entry originates in a study of blood T cell repertoires in COVID-19. Study-level information: Researchers got acute and convalescent COVID-19 samples from the United States, Italy and Spain. T cells, B-cell-depleted T cells, or PBMCs provided the cDNA or gDNA that served as material.

V lost 6 bases and J lost 3; bases outside the gene matches: 4. Germline V CDR1 and CDR2: MNHEY, SVGAGI. The CDR3 loop spans 13 amino acids. The clonotype comes from a human donor in a cohort sampled during active COVID-19. Specimen: peripheral blood. This chain uses TRBV6-5 with TRBJ1-2, with 7 positions matching TRBD1. CDR3 loop: CASRGGTDYGYTF. CDR3 in DNA: TGTGCCAGCAGAGGGGGGACAGACTATGGCTACACCTTC.